This TCR beta chain was captured in a study of T cell responses to AZD1222 COVID-19 vaccine. TCRdb's table, derived via immunoSEQ multiplex PCR, lists solely in-frame clones and lacks some. Counted here are about 110,000 clones, 88% occurring once; the ten biggest clones make up over 1.5%. Broader study findings: Clonal diversity was possibly underestimated, and white British individuals and females predominated among donors. Researchers took repertoire samples only after the peak T cell response had come.

V was shortened by 3 bases and J by 5 bases, with 8 bases between the two germline ends. The germline V gene encodes CDR1 SEHNR and CDR2 FQNEAQ (reference sequence). There are 13 residues in the CDR3. Worth noting for this clone: The antigen is undetermined.

The chain employs TRBV7-9 and TRBJ1-5; D gene unclear. The sequence derives from an adult in good health. Sample: peripheral blood, taken on day 0 of AZD1222 vaccination. The CDR3 bases are TGTGCCAGCAGCTTTTCCGGGGATCAGCCCCAGCATTTT. Protein sequence: CASSFSGDQPQHF.